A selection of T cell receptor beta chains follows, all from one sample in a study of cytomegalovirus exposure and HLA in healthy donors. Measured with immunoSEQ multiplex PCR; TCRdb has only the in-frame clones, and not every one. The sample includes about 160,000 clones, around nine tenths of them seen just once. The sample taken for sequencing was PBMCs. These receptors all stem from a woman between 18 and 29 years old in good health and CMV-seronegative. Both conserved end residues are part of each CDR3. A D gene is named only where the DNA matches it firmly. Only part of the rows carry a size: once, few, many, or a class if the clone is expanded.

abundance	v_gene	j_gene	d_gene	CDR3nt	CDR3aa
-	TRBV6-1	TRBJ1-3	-	TGTGCCAGCAGTGAGGAGGGAGGCGGAAACACCATATATTTT	CASSEEGGGNTIYF
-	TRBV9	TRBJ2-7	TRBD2	TGTGCCAGCAGCGCTAGCGGGGGCGAGCAGTACTTC	CASSASGGEQYF
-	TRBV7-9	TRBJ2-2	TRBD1	TGTGCCAGCAGCTACGAGCCGGGACAGGGGGCCGGGGAGCTGTTTTTT	CASSYEPGQGAGELFF
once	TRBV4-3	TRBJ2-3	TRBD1	TGCGCCAGCAGCCAAACCGGGACAGGGTCCACAGATACGCAGTATTTT	CASSQTGTGSTDTQYF
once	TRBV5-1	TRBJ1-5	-	TGCGCCAGCAGCTTGGCAGGGGATAGCAATCAGCCCCAGCATTTT	CASSLAGDSNQPQHF
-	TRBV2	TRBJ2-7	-	TGTGCCAGCAGTGAATTCGGGGGCCTGGGGGGGAAGTACGAGCAGTACTTC	CASSEFGGLGGKYEQYF
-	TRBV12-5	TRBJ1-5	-	TGTGCTAGTGGTTTGCCACAGGACGGCCTCCAGCATTTT	CASGLPQDGLQHF
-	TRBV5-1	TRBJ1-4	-	TGCGCCAGCAGCTTGGCCCATAATGAAAAACTGTTTTTT	CASSLAHNEKLFF
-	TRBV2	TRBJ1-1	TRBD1	TGTGCCAGCTATTGGGGACAGGAGAACACTGAAGCTTTCTTT	CASYWGQENTEAFF
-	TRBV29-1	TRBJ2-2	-	TGCAGCGTTGGGATAGGAGGGTTCGAATCCGGGGAGCTGTTTTTT	CSVGIGGFESGELFF
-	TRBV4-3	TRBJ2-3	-	TGCGCCAGCAGCCAAGGGGGGGGTGGCGGACAGTTAGATACGCAGTATTTT	CASSQGGGGGQLDTQYF
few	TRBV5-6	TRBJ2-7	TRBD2	TGTGCCAGCAGTTCCTCAGCGGGAGGGTTCTACGAGCAGTACTTC	CASSSSAGGFYEQYF
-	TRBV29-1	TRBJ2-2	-	TGCAGCGTTGAGCGGGACGGGGAGCTGTTTTTT	CSVERDGELFF
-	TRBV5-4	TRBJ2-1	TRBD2	TGTGCCAGCAGCCGAACAGGACTAGCGTCTAACAATGAGCAGTTCTTC	CASSRTGLASNNEQFF
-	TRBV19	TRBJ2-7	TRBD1	TGTGCCAGTAGTATAAGGGACAGAAACGAGCAGTACTTC	CASSIRDRNEQYF
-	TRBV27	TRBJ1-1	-	TGTGCCAGCAGTTTACTGGGGGCGCCCGACTCTGAAGCTTTCTTT	CASSLLGAPDSEAFF
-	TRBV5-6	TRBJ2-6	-	TGTGCCAGCAGCTTCTTGCTTAACAGCTCTGGGGCCAACGTCCTGACTTTC	CASSFLLNSSGANVLTF
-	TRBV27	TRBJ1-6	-	TGTGCCAGCAGTTTATCGCACGGGGGGAATTCACCCCTCCACTTT	CASSLSHGGNSPLHF
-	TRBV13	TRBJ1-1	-	TGTGCCAGCAGCTGGGGGCTTAACACTGAAGCTTTCTTT	CASSWGLNTEAFF
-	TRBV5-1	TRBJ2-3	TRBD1	TGCGCCAGCAGCTCCATGACAGGGATGGGCACAGATACGCAGTATTTT	CASSSMTGMGTDTQYF
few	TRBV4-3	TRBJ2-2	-	TGCGCCAGCACGACGGGGGATCCCCCCGGGGAGCTGTTTTTT	CASTTGDPPGELFF
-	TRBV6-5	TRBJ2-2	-	TGTGCCAGCAGTTACTCGAGGTTTTATGGGGAGCTGTTTTTT	CASSYSRFYGELFF
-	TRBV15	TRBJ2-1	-	TGTGCCACCAGCAGAGAGGTGTCTGGGCGGTTCTTC	CATSREVSGRFF
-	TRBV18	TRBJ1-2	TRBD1	TGTGCCAGCTCACGAGGAATAGACCGGACAGGAGTTAACTATGGCTACACCTTC	CASSRGIDRTGVNYGYTF
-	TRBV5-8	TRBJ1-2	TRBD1	TGTGCCAGCAGCTCCACCGGGACAGGGGCTAACTATGGCTACACCTTC	CASSSTGTGANYGYTF
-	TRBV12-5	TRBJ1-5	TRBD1	TGTGCTAGTGGTTCAACTCCCGGGACAGGTCTAGTTGGCAATCAGCCCCAGCATTTT	CASGSTPGTGLVGNQPQHF
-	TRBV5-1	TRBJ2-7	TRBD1	TGCGCCAGCAGCCTCCAGACAGGGACCTACGAGCAGTACTTC	CASSLQTGTYEQYF
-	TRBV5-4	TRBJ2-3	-	TGTGCCAGCAGCTTTATCTTACAGGGGGGGTCGACAGATACGCAGTATTTT	CASSFILQGGSTDTQYF
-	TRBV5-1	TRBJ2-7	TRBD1	TGCGCCAGCAGCTTGGCCCCCCACAGAGGGGGCGGAAACGAGCAGTACTTC	CASSLAPHRGGGNEQYF
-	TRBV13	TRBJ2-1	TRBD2	TGTGCCAGCAGCGCGGGAGTTGGGTACAATGAGCAGTTCTTC	CASSAGVGYNEQFF
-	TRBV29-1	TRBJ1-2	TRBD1	TGCAGCGTCCCACCGGGACAGCAGAACTATGGCTACACCTTC	CSVPPGQQNYGYTF
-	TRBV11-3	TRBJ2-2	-	TGTGCCAGCAGCTACGGGGGTGGCGGGGAGCTGTTTTTT	CASSYGGGGELFF
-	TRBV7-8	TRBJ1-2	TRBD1	TGTGCCAGCAGCTCGGTATACCGGGACAGGGTCGGTTATGGCTACACCTTC	CASSSVYRDRVGYGYTF
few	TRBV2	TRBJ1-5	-	TGTGCCAGCAGTGCCCAGCGAGATCGTAATCAGCCCCAGCATTTT	CASSAQRDRNQPQHF
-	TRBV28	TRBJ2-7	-	TGTGCCAGCTCTCAGGGTAGGGGCGAGCAGTACTTC	CASSQGRGEQYF
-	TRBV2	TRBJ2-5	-	TGTGCCAGCCGACTGGACAGACATCAAGAGACCCAGTACTTC	CASRLDRHQETQYF
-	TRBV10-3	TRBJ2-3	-	TGTGCCATCACAGGGAAAGATACGCAGTATTTT	CAITGKDTQYF
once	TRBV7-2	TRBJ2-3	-	TGTGCCAGCAGCCAGATGACAGGACCCACAGATACGCAGTATTTT	CASSQMTGPTDTQYF
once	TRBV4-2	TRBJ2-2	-	TGTGCCAGCGGGTCGAGCGGTTCGAACACCGGGGAGCTGTTTTTT	CASGSSGSNTGELFF
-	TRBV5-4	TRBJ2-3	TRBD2	TGTGCCAGCAGCTTGGCTAGCGGGGACACAGATACGCAGTATTTT	CASSLASGDTDTQYF
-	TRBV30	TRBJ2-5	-	TGTGCCTGGAGTAGGTTAAACCCGACAGGCCAAGAGACCCAGTACTTC	CAWSRLNPTGQETQYF
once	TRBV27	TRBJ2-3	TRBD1	TGTGCCAGCAGTCCCTACGGACAGGGCATCTCCACAGATACGCAGTATTTT	CASSPYGQGISTDTQYF
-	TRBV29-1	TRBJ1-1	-	TGCAGCGTTGAAGTCCCAAAAGGGGGGGTGAACACTGAAGCTTTCTTT	CSVEVPKGGVNTEAFF
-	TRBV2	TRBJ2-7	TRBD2	TGTGCCAGCATTGGACTAGCGGGAGAGCAGTACTTC	CASIGLAGEQYF
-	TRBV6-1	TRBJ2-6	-	TGTGCCAGCAGTGAAGAGCCCGACTCTGGGGCCAACGTCCTGACTTTC	CASSEEPDSGANVLTF
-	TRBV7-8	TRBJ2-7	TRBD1	TGTGCCAGCAGCCCCACGGGTGGGACAGGGAGGTACGAGCAGTACTTC	CASSPTGGTGRYEQYF
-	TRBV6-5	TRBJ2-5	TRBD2	TGTGCCAGCAGTTACTTCGCGGGAGGGCTCGGGACCCAGTACTTC	CASSYFAGGLGTQYF
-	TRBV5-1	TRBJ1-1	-	TGCGCCAGCAGCTTGGTGGTCGGCGGGGTGGGCACTGAAGCTTTCTTT	CASSLVVGGVGTEAFF